This T cell receptor beta chain emerged from a study of CD8 T cells in ankylosing spondylitis. Study results and caveats: What seemed typical of ankylosing spondylitis blood was a TCR beta motif built from several highly homologous variants. Disease-linked clones proved CD8+ and comparatively uncommon in peripheral blood. Reactive arthritis synovial fluid and blood were previously reported to contain some motif variants.

Per germline, CDR1 SEHNR and CDR2 FQNEAQ (reference sequence). CDR3 length equals 14 residues. V dropped 1 base and J dropped 5 bases, with 11 bases sitting between them. Generation of TCR beta libraries employed quantitative 5'-RACE incorporating molecular barcodes. TCRdb re-called the 5' RACE reads with MiXCR, one entry per CDR3 protein. Of 450,000 or so distinct CDR3 sequences listed, 26% are singletons. To note about this clonotype: Its antigen remains unknown.

The V and J genes are TRBV7-9 and TRBJ2-5; unclear D gene. The clonotype comes from a male donor with ankylosing spondylitis. The specimen was blood, either unsorted or a sorted T cell fraction (not recorded which). CDR3 coding DNA: TGTGCCAGCAGCTTAGGGCGTCAAGGGGAGACCCAGTACTTC. Translated: CASSLGRQGETQYF.